This T cell receptor (beta chain) was sequenced for a study of cytomegalovirus exposure and HLA in healthy donors. In the PCR, 60 Vbeta and 13 Jbeta primers were used. Assay used: immunoSEQ multiplex PCR; TCRdb lists only in-frame clones, some missing. The sample contains more than 80,000 clones, 60% to 85% of which appear only once. Study-level results: A later analysis showed that HLA-associated TCR beta chains had undergone more clonal expansion than equally common others. Specific recognition of CMV antigens was confirmed in vitro for a few chains (all CMV-associated). Whilst most TCR sequences proved rare, a subset of public TCRs occurred across many donors. Presence/absence analysis assumed near-uniform sequencing depth across donors.

Concerning this clone: What it binds is unknown.

The clonotype originates from a man younger than 30 in good health and CMV-seropositive. Sequencing was done on a sample of PBMCs.

CDR3 DNA sequence: TGTGCCAGCAGCCTTTCCCACAGGGAAGCTTTCTTT. It is translated as CASSLSHREAFF. The V and J genes are TRBV7-2 and TRBJ1-1; possibly TRBD1 for D (5 bases). Germline V CDR1 and CDR2: SGHTA, FQGNSA. This CDR3 has 12 amino acids. Trimming removed 5 bases from V and 8 bases from J, with 12 bases in between. Drawing the rest from reference TRBV7-2 and TRBJ1-1, the complete variable domain is GAGVSQSPSNKVTEKGKDVELRCDPISGHTALYWYRQSLGQGLEFLIYFQGNSAPDKSGLPSDRFSAERTGGSVSTLTIQRTQQEDSAVYLCASSLSHREAFFGQGTRLTVV.